This TCR beta chain stems from a study of a mutant IDH1 vaccine in newly diagnosed glioma. Overall study: Either 4-6 weeks after radiotherapy alone or alongside temozolomide, vaccination was begun. The sex distribution of treated patients was about 62% male and about 38% female, with a mean age of around 40 years. The earlier regimen, radiotherapy, temozolomide, or both, was most often both. Broader study findings: Changes in the top peripheral T cell clonotypes seemingly had no bearing on pseudoprogression.

The CDR3 is made up of 15 amino acids. V dropped 6 bases and J dropped 8; count of bases not matched to a gene: 12. Germline CDR1 and CDR2: SGHDT and YYEEEE. Time point reported: week 23, last vaccination. All doses held 300 ug of mutant IDH1 20-mer peptide, with topical imiquimod. The assay was immunoSEQ multiplex PCR, and TCRdb's table has in-frame clones only and misses some. The table has tens of thousands of clones, around 76% seen once; the top ten hold 5.3%. A word on this clone: What it binds is unknown.

Sequences were derived from PBMCs, sampled from a glioma patient whose treatment included an IDH1 peptide vaccine. This sequence originates from a man aged 45-60 years with glioma. The rearrangement joins TRBV5-6 to TRBJ2-1, with 9 bases identical to TRBD1. DNA for the CDR3: TGTGCCAGCATCCCAAGGGACAGGGTTTTGGATGAGCAGTTCTTC. It is translated as CASIPRDRVLDEQFF.